The 10 T cell receptor beta chains in this list originate from one sample, sequenced in a study of blood T cells in healthy people across ages. Together with a sample-barcoded 5' primer, a J-beta primer mix was included in a second PCR lasting about 6 to 11 cycles. One entry per CDR3 protein results from TCRdb running MiXCR on the 5' RACE reads. Of just under 900,000 distinct CDR3 sequences detected, roughly 26% appear once; the ten largest clones hold 17%. Sequenced sample: blood. These receptors originate from a woman older than 75 in good health.

The chain links TRBV5-1 to TRBJ2-4; 12 bases map to TRBD2. The CDR3 is 21 residues long. Germline CDR1 reads SGHRS; CDR2 reads YFSETQ. With 1 base clipped from V and 0 bases from J, the junction kept 14 bases outside the gene matches. The CDR3 region has the DNA TGCGCCAGCAGCTTGAGGACTAGCGGGGAGCTATTCCCCGGAGCCAAAAACATTCAGTACTTC. Encoded protein: CASSLRTSGELFPGAKNIQYF.

For this clonotype: This sequence may be a read error, since a much larger clone differs from it by one base. The chain employs TRBV3-1 and TRBJ2-1, with D possibly TRBD2 on 5 matching bases. The V end was cut by 0 bases, the J end by 13 bases, with 16 bases between. The CDR3 is made up of 14 amino acids. Germline V gene data show CDR1 as LGHDT and CDR2 as YNNKEL (reference sequence). The DNA for the CDR3 is TGTGCCAGCAGCCAAGATAATGGCGGGCTCACTCAGTTCTTC. It encodes CASSQDNGGLTQFF.

Comments on this clonotype: A much larger clone differs by one base, so this may be a read error. The genes are TRBV6-2 or TRBV6-3 and TRBJ2-1; D is perhaps TRBD1 (5 bases). This CDR3 contains 16 residues. CDR1 is MNHEY and CDR2 is SVGEGT in the germline V gene. In nucleotides, the CDR3 is TGTGCCAGCAGTTACCTTTCAGGGCTATCCGACAATGGGCAGTTCTTC. Protein product: CASSYLSGLSDNGQFF.

In this sample, this clonotype turned up a few times. This chain links TRBV3-1 with TRBJ1-6; D perhaps matches TRBD1 (6 bases). CDR1 and CDR2 from the germline V gene are LGHDT and YNNKEL (reference sequence). The CDR3 is 14 amino acids. V dropped 1 base and J dropped 10 bases, with 11 bases sitting between them. CDR3: CASSQGSGGSPLHF. The CDR3 bases are TGTGCCAGCAGCCAAGGCTCGGGGGGCTCACCCCTCCACTTT.

This clonotype showed up many times. The rearrangement joins TRBV3-1 to TRBJ1-2; 7 bases are a match to TRBD1. The junction had 11 bases not matched to a gene; V was cut back by 5 bases and J by 8 bases. The germline CDR1 and CDR2 sequences are LGHDT and YNNKEL (reference sequence). The CDR3 contains 14 residues. The CDR3 region is CASSSRQGRDGYTF. CDR3 DNA: TGTGCCAGCAGCTCTCGACAGGGACGCGACGGCTACACCTTC. The full variable domain, in which reference TRBV3-1 and TRBJ1-2 provide the parts outside the CDR3, is DTAVSQTPKYLVTQMGNDKSIKCEQNLGHDTMYWYKQDSKKFLKIMFSYNNKELIINETVPNRFSPKSPDKAHLNLHINSLELGDSAVYFCASSSRQGRDGYTFGSGTRLTVV.

This clonotype is a singleton in its sample. The chain uses TRBV12-3 or TRBV12-4 and TRBJ2-3; D ambiguous. The ends were cut back, 1 base at V and 10 bases at J, with 12 bases in the middle. This CDR3 contains 13 residues. CDR3 protein: CASSLGRANAQYF. Here the CDR3 DNA reads TGTGCCAGCAGTTTAGGAAGAGCTAATGCGCAGTATTTT.

V usage is TRBV3-1 and J usage is TRBJ2-5; D gene uncertain. This CDR3 region has 15 residues. With 4 bases removed from V and 5 bases from J, the gap between germline ends came to 17 bases. The V gene's germline CDR1 is LGHDT and CDR2 YNNKEL (reference sequence). The CDR3: CASSRVTGRKETQYF. The CDR3 DNA reads as TGTGCCAGCAGCCGAGTGACCGGAAGGAAGGAGACCCAGTACTTC.

Regarding this clonotype: A clone one base away is much larger, so this may be a read error. The genes are TRBV30 and TRBJ2-3, with D possibly called TRBD1 or TRBD2 (5 bases each). The CDR3 is made up of 14 amino acids. The V gene lost 2 bases and the J gene lost 0 bases, with 9 bases spanning the gap. CDR1 is GTSNPN, CDR2 SVGIG, per germline (reference sequence). As DNA, the CDR3 is TGTGCCTGGAGTCGGGACGGAAGCACAGATACGCAGTATTTT. It is translated as CAWSRDGSTDTQYF.

Note on this clonotype: This may stem from a read error, because a much larger clone lies one nucleotide away. V is TRBV5-1 and J is TRBJ2-1; D is possibly TRBD1 or TRBD2 (5 bases each). V was trimmed by 0 bases and J by 9 bases, leaving 13 bases between them. Germline lookup yields CDR1 SGHRS and CDR2 YFSETQ. The CDR3 length is 14 residues. In nucleotides, the CDR3 is TGCGCCAGCAGCTTGGCCGGGACCTTTGGTGAGCAGTTCTTC. Residues: CASSLAGTFGEQFF. Together with reference TRBV5-1 and TRBJ2-1, the CDR3 gives the full variable domain: KAGVTQTPRYLIKTRGQQVTLSCSPISGHRSVSWYQQTPGQGLQFLFEYFSETQRNKGNFPGRFSGRQFSNSRSEMNVSTLELGDSALYLCASSLAGTFGEQFFGPGTRLTVL.

Concerning this clonotype itself: The junction and the germline gene differ at one end; a read error may be behind it. The genes are TRBV20-1 and TRBJ1-2, with TRBD1 identical over 7 bases. This CDR3 has 14 amino acids. Germline V gene data show CDR1 as DFQATT and CDR2 as SNEGSKA (reference sequence). CDR3 nucleotide sequence: TGCAGTGCTGGAGAGAGGGACAGAAACTATGGCTACACCTTC. Translated: CSAGERDRNYGYTF.